This T cell receptor beta chain comes out of a study of blood T cell repertoires in COVID-19. Overall study: COVID-19 samples, acute and convalescent, were from the United States, Italy and Spain.

This clone was detected only once. As originally analysed: Counts of nucleated cells, estimated from reference gene primer amplification, were obtained. Clones were sequenced by immunoSEQ multiplex PCR, and TCRdb holds only the in-frame ones, with some missing. That table gives V, J and clone size, and the DNA gave D and trimming. The profile covers about 74,000 clones, with almost 85% appearing a single time and around 35% taken by the ten largest. Germline trimming cut 5 bases from V and 0 bases from J; bases unmatched to any gene: 9. Germline V gives CDR1 LGHNA, CDR2 YNFKEQ. The CDR3 has 19 amino acids.

The gene calls are TRBV4-2 and TRBJ2-6, with 11 bases matching TRBD2. Sample: peripheral blood. This sequence originates from a man aged 70 or older with acute or convalescent COVID-19. DNA of the CDR3: TGTGCCAGCAGCTTCCGGACTAGCGGGTCAGTCTCTGGGGCCAACGTCCTGACTTTC. This encodes CASSFRTSGSVSGANVLTF.